This T cell receptor (beta chain) was profiled in a study of cytomegalovirus exposure and HLA in healthy donors (TCRdb year 2017). For the wider study: According to an earlier analysis of 550 to 700 of the donors, about 170 million T cells yielded roughly 110 million unique TCR beta sequences and about 280 Gb of sequence data. In an earlier analysis of 500 to 650 of the donors, high-throughput TCR beta sequencing was used to judge whether each TCR beta V gene segment behaved as functional or pseudogenic. Every discovery cohort repertoire had been produced on one sequencing platform. Donor age, sex, ethnicity and CMV serostatus were compiled together with the repertoire data. A later genetic analysis used genome-wide SNP genotypes for about 60% of the roughly 670 donors, treating that subset as a discovery cohort. An early release covering approximately 600 HLA-typed donors comprised roughly 300 gigabases of sequencing data and around 80 million unique TCR sequences. The number of typed donors differed by locus: about 629-640 for A, B, C, DRB1 and DQB1; approximately 530 for DQA1; around 580 for DPA1; and 400 to 480 for DPB1. The study was designed to test whether signatures of past pathogen exposure could be identified by cataloging public T cell receptors. Besides the first cohort of roughly 640 subjects, a separate validation cohort made up of 120 different subjects was used. Rather than using new phenotypic data, the later analysis identified candidate immune exposures from TCR beta sequences and from how often those sequences occurred across donors. Roughly 5 DR-DQ haplotypes were handled as single units for association and clustering because linkage in the cohort was strong. The genetic ancestry cluster associated with self-reported Caucasian donors included around 76% of the roughly 360 genotyped donors. HLA typing covered class I and class II loci at four-digit resolution. A later analysis re-examined previously published TCR beta repertoires from over 500 donors and added high-resolution HLA genotyping to investigate patterns of TCR occurrence. To predict cytomegalovirus infection status, the study combined high-throughput TCR immunosequencing, statistical association of individual TCRs with disease status, and machine learning. Among around 400 genotyped donors of the cohort, an average of around 250,000 unique TCR beta nucleotide sequences was sequenced per donor, of which about 19% were non-productive. The T cell repertoires of under 750 subjects were profiled by immunosequencing and related to cytomegalovirus serostatus.

In total, approximately 700 healthy bone marrow donors made up the cohort. At the time of sampling, every cohort member was nominally healthy, though immune exposures that went unrecorded were likely present. The donor tested CMV seropositive, placing the donor among the 289 seropositive members of the cohort. A peripheral blood sample was provided by each donor, and peripheral blood mononuclear cells were used for TCR beta sequencing. The Qiagen DNeasy Blood Extraction Kit was used to extract genomic DNA from the blood cell samples. In the case of this clone: Its antigen target is currently unknown. Base qualities were left out, and no much larger clone turns up one base away.

The germline V gene supplies CDR1 MDHEN and CDR2 SYDVKM. Trimming takes 7 bases from V and 0 bases from J, and the germline ends sit 10 bases apart. The CDR3 goes from the cysteine to the phenylalanine over 15 residues. CDR3 DNA is the only sequence kept; it has 45 bases, read in frame from the first base. The method behind the library was the immunoSEQ multiplex PCR assay. A mixture of 60 forward primers for TCR Vbeta segments and 13 reverse primers for TCR Jbeta segments was used in the multiplex PCR. The CDR3 region of rearranged TCR beta genes was amplified from genomic DNA with a multiplex PCR assay. The amplified TCR beta libraries were sequenced on the Illumina HiSeq System as 87-base-pair reads. For the original study's pipeline: In a later analysis, tens of millions of unique TCR beta chains were counted across the 500 to 850 repertoires, and roughly 11 million of these chains were shared by at least two donors. To remove PCR and sequencing errors, raw reads were error-corrected and collapsed into unique sequences using a nearest-neighbor algorithm that merged closely related sequences. V, D and J gene segments were assigned by aligning CDR3 sequences to IMGT reference sequences. For a sequence to be retained, at least a six-nucleotide match to both a V gene segment and a J gene segment was required. A rearrangement was called productive if the CDR3 had no stop codons and remained in frame with V and J, and every other rearrangement was called non-productive. CDR3 was defined by IMGT convention, running from the second conserved V-encoded cysteine to the conserved J-encoded phenylalanine. In an earlier analysis of more than 550 of the donors, sequences lacking an unambiguous match to a single V gene segment were excluded. An earlier analysis of several hundred of the donors classified V segments as functional when productive rearrangements were above 56.7% and as segregating when the standard deviation between donors was above 5%. A statistical classification framework was built for diagnosing cytomegalovirus status from the catalog of TCR beta chain sequences. V and J gene assignment, in a later analysis, came from comparing TCR nucleotide sequences with IMGT/GENE-DB human TR gene sequences. The TCRdist pipeline was used in a later analysis to assign CDR3 sequences and most-parsimonious VDJ recombination scenarios. In a later analysis, every TCR beta chain was defined by the combination of its CDR3 amino acid sequence and its V-gene family, and reads without a unique V-gene family were dropped. As a way to deal with suspected cross-contamination and a sequencing artifact, a later analysis dropped under 600 nucleotide sequences that were highly shared and had low generation probability. In a later analysis, a clonal expansion index for each public chain was calculated from normalized within-repertoire ranks of inferred template counts. A later analysis computed generation probabilities with a VDJ recombination model fitted to out-of-frame rearrangements, and checked the results against IGoR. In a later analysis, hypergeometric tests were used to score TCR-TCR, TCR-HLA and TCR-CMV co-occurrence, with a repertoire-size bias correction applied to TCR pairs. To estimate false discovery rates, a later analysis permuted the HLA or CMV assignments 20 times. In a later analysis, co-occurring TCRs were grouped using DBSCAN, and TCRdist sequence similarity was added for clustering within HLA-allele-positive subsets. Co-occurrence clustering excluded repertoires with fewer than 30,000 or more than 120,000 public chains, plus five with anomalous nucleotide sharing. TCRdb re-hosts the immuneACCESS table, in-frame sequences only. Its copies lack some clones; in the studies checked, an unresolved V gene accounts for under half of them, and the cause for the rest is not known. V, J and clone size reflect that table, while D and trimming were determined from the DNA. Within this sample are 85,000 to 130,000 clones, with 60% to 85% of them counted one time only. The ten largest clones capture about 5% of the sample.

General conclusions and limits of the study: A later analysis associated about 18,000 TCR beta sequences with specific HLA alleles at a false discovery rate of 0.05. A cluster of highly shared sequence variants was judged likely to represent a technical artifact of the sequencing pipeline. The classifier was reported to diagnose cytomegalovirus status with high specificity and sensitivity in both the original cohort and the validation cohort. Most TCR sequences were observed very rarely across donors, whereas some public TCRs were present in many individuals. Because HLA typing was unavailable for some donors at each locus, only the typed subset was used in association tests. This cohort had only TCR beta chains sequenced, and the lack of alpha or paired-chain data limited which features could be detected. Sequencing depth was assumed to be roughly uniform across donors in the presence/absence analyses, though that assumption may not hold. Strong co-occurrence of HLA alleles, especially DR and DQ, made assigning TCR associations to individual alleles difficult. The 87-base-pair reads could not distinguish some IMGT-functional V segments, including TRBV6-2 and TRBV6-3, so those segments were excluded. Because counts were too low, roughly 16 rarely observed V segments, including chromosome 9 orphons, were excluded from the earlier analysis of a few hundred of the donors. A later analysis found that TCR association rates varied across HLA loci, with DRB1 alleles showing the most associated TCRs and HLA-C alleles the fewest. In a later analysis, several top co-occurrence clusters were reported to appear linked to parvovirus B19, influenza, CMV and Epstein-Barr virus. Broadly in line with IMGT annotations, most TCR beta V segments showed up in productive rearrangements about 87% or about 30% of the time in an earlier analysis of 450 to 750 of the donors. In the study, some 160 TCR beta chains were listed as associated with cytomegalovirus. According to the authors, the approach could potentially be generalized to other disease states and immunological phenotypes. Compared with the roughly 600-donor mean, donors in an Asian-associated ancestry cluster had fewer N-insertions in productive TCRs, according to a later genetic analysis. V-gene and J-gene trimming of TCR beta chains was associated with a missense DCLRE1C variant in a later genetic analysis, and the association was replicated in an independent cohort. Linkage disequilibrium might explain the correlated functional status among segregating V segments, but an unknown experimental factor could not be ruled out. A further reported finding was that TCR beta sequences accurately predicted the HLA-A and HLA-B alleles for most subjects in the first cohort. A later analysis found that most CMV-associated TCR beta chains appeared HLA-restricted, with HLA associations seemingly driven largely by CMV exposure. In vitro tests confirmed that a few of the cytomegalovirus-associated TCR beta chains recognize cytomegalovirus antigens. For the cohort, immune exposure information was limited to CMV serostatus. Compared with equally common non-associated chains, HLA-associated TCR beta chains in a later analysis were more clonally expanded and had lower generation probabilities.

The specimen was PBMCs. Recombination joined TRBV28 with TRBJ2-6, with no confident D gene call. The origin of this receptor is a woman aged 18-29 years in good health and CMV-seropositive. The nucleotides read TGTGCCAGCACCATCGGTTACTCTGGGGCCAACGTCCTGACTTTC. It translates as CASTIGYSGANVLTF.